The sequence of this T cell receptor (beta chain) was determined in a study of CD8+ T cells in alopecia areata. Study information: C3H/HeJ graft donors with spontaneous alopecia, aged roughly 6-13 months, supplied skin that was transplanted onto female C3H/HeJ mice aged about 6-11 weeks.

Study outcomes and limitations: Lesional scalp, notably in alopecia totalis/universalis, had clonality above that of normal scalp.

Reverse transcription of extracted RNA yielded cDNA, which provided the sequencing template. Measured with immunoSEQ multiplex PCR; TCRdb has only the in-frame clones, and not every one. The table lists around 290,000 clones, no singletons, with more than 0.95% in the top ten. A sort of pooled cutaneous lymph node cells used CD4, CD8alpha, NKG2D, NKG2ACE and other stains. This clone has more than one count but fewer than ten. What it binds is not known. Gene names and germline refer to mouse. The CDR3 is cut off 4 residues early in the read; its end comes from the germline J gene. V lost 0 bases and J lost 0, with 5 bases in between. There are 14 residues in the CDR3. Germline-derived CDR1 and CDR2 are NSHNY and SYGAGN.

The sample taken for sequencing was CD4+ T cells sorted from a lymph node. The receptor was derived from a C3H/HeJ mouse with alopecia areata. These mice share the MHC haplotype H2-k. The genes are TRBV13-1 and TRBJ2-5, with unresolved D. CDR3 sequence: CASSDEGNQDTQYF. CDR3 DNA, as far as it was read: TGTGCCAGCAGTGATGAGGGTAACCAAGAC.